The subject of this entry is one T cell receptor (beta chain). The antigen it binds to is not known. The input lacks base qualities; no much larger clone sits a single base away. These data originate in a study of OX40 agonist ivuxolimab in advanced cancers. Regarding the study in general: Ivuxolimab, which targeted the costimulatory receptor OX40 (CD134), was an agonistic, fully human IgG2 monoclonal antibody. Intravenous ivuxolimab was administered to patients every 2 weeks at six dose levels: 0.01, 0.1, 0.3, 1.5, 3 and 10 mg/kg. Of the approximately 50 dose-escalation patients, hepatocellular carcinoma was present in about 20, melanoma in roughly 15, renal cell carcinoma in 9 and head and neck cancer in 9. The dose-escalation cohort was roughly 83% male with a mean age of about 60 years, ranging from about 20 to 85. Prior anti-PD-1, anti-PD-L1 or anti-CTLA-4 therapy was permitted, and approximately 40% of dose-escalation patients had received checkpoint inhibitors. Partial responses were achieved by three dose-escalation patients, of whom one had hepatocellular carcinoma and two had cutaneous melanoma. Peripheral TCRbeta sequencing was intended to test whether TCR sequence diversity was altered and clonal T-cell expansion was caused by ivuxolimab. The paper reports the monotherapy dose-escalation portion (N of about 56 patients) of the phase I ivuxolimab trial.

Patients with a history of autoimmune disease or receiving systemic immunosuppression were excluded from the trial. Peripheral blood for TCR sequencing was collected from all dose cohorts at baseline, on cycle 4 day 1, and on cycle 7 day 1. The samples were drawn from a first-in-human, open-label, multicenter phase I dose-escalation trial of ivuxolimab. Adults with locally advanced or metastatic melanoma, renal cell, hepatocellular, or head and neck squamous cell carcinoma were enrolled in the trial. Before TCR sequencing, CD4+ T cells and CD8+ T cells from peripheral blood were sorted into separate populations. Genomic DNA was isolated from the sorted cells so that the TCRbeta CDR3 region could be sequenced. The immunoSEQ Assay was used for sequencing of TCRbeta CDR3 regions. Entries here come from immuneACCESS through TCRdb and include only in-frame sequences with V and J called. Some clones fail to appear in such tables; in the studies checked, an unresolved V gene covers under half of the shortfall, and the cause of the remainder is unknown. Within this sample are roughly 60,000 clones, with about 86% of them counted one time only. The ten largest clones capture about 2.2% of the sample.

The CDR1 and CDR2 encoded by the germline V gene (reference sequence) are WNHNN and SYGVQD. V and J are truncated by 1 base and 2 bases respectively, leaving an intervening sequence of 12 bases. Spanning cysteine to phenylalanine, the CDR3 consists of 16 amino acids. Only the CDR3 DNA stays, 48 bases, in frame from base 1. The study at large found these results: Clonal expansion of both CD4+ and CD8+ blood T cells was observed from baseline to week 6 at doses 0.1 to 3.0 mg/kg. Low levels of normalized T-cell clonal expansion were also seen in some nonresponding patients. The antigen specificity of the peripheral T cells that underwent clonal expansion was not determined. After ivuxolimab, CD8+ T cells had more expanded clones than CD4+ T cells on average. In the 0.1-3.0 mg/kg groups, partial responders were among the patients with the lowest normalized peripheral clonal expansion, particularly in CD8+ T cells.

This chain is built from TRBV10-1 and TRBJ2-1, and TRBD2 may be the D gene, going by 7 matching bases. The sequence came from an adult with an advanced solid tumor such as melanoma, head and neck, liver or kidney cancer. The input for sequencing was CD4+ or CD8+ T cells sorted from blood, taken in a trial of the OX40 agonist ivuxolimab. The CDR3 region has the sequence CASSEFGGGTYNEQFF. The nucleotides are TGCGCCAGCAGTGAGTTCGGCGGGGGCACCTACAATGAGCAGTTCTTC.